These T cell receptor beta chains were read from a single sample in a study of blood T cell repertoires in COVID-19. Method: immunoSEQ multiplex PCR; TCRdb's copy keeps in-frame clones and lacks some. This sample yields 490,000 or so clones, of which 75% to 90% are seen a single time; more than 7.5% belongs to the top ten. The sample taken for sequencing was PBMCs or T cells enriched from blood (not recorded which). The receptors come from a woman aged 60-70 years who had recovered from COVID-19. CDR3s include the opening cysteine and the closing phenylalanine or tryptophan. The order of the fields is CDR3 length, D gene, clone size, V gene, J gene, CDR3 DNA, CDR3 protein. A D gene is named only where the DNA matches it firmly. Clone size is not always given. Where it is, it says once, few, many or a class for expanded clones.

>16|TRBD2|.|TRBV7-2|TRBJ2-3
TGTGCCAGCAGCCCCGTAGCGGGGGGGCCCCCAGATACGCAGTATTTT
CASSPVAGGPPDTQYF
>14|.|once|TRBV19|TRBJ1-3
TGTGCCAGTAGTAGAACGGGAACTGGAAACACCATATATTTT
CASSRTGTGNTIYF
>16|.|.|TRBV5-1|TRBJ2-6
TGCGCCAGCAGAGTCAGGGGGGCCCCTGGGGCCAACGTCCTGACTTTC
CASRVRGAPGANVLTF
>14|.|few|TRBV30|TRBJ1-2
TGTGCCTCCTCACGGGAAGGTTTGATCTATGGCTACACCTTC
CASSREGLIYGYTF
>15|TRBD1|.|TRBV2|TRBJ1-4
TGTGCCAGCAGCCAAAACCGGGACAGGGATGAAAAACTGTTTTTT
CASSQNRDRDEKLFF
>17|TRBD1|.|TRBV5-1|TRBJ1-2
TGCGCCAGCAGCTTGGCGCACTTGGGACAGGGAAACTATGGCTACACCTTC
CASSLAHLGQGNYGYTF
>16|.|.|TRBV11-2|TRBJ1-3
TGTGCCAGCAGCTTACTTGGGCAGAACTCTGGAAACACCATATATTTT
CASSLLGQNSGNTIYF
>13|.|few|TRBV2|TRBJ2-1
TGTGCCAGCATCCAGGGGGGCTACAATGAGCAGTTCTTC
CASIQGGYNEQFF
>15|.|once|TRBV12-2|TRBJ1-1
TGTGCAAGTCGCTTAGATCAGGGGGTGAACACTGAAGCTTTCTTT
CASRLDQGVNTEAFF
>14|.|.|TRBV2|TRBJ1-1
TGTGCCAGCGTCTGGACGTTACAGGGTACTGAAGCTTTCTTT
CASVWTLQGTEAFF
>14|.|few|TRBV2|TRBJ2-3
TGTGCCAGCAGGCTACTAGCAAACACAGATACGCAGTATTTT
CASRLLANTDTQYF
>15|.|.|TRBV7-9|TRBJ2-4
TGTGCCAGCAGCTTATCTCAGACTACCAAAAACATTCAGTACTTC
CASSLSQTTKNIQYF
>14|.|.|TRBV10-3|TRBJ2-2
TGTGCCATCACTACAGGGACGAACACCGGGGAGCTGTTTTTT
CAITTGTNTGELFF
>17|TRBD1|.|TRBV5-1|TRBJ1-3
TGCGCCAGCAGCTGGGGACAGGGGGGAAGCTCTGGAAACACCATATATTTT
CASSWGQGGSSGNTIYF
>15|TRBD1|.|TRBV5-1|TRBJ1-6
TGCGCCAGCAGCTTAGTGGGACAGGGGAATTCACCCCTCCACTTT
CASSLVGQGNSPLHF
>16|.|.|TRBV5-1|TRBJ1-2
TGCGCCAGCAGCTTGGATTTAGCCAGGGCTAACTATGGCTACACCTTC
CASSLDLARANYGYTF
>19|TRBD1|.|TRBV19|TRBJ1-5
TGTGCCAGTGACCGGACAGGGGAACTTTTCTTATATAGCAATCAGCCCCAGCATTTT
CASDRTGELFLYSNQPQHF